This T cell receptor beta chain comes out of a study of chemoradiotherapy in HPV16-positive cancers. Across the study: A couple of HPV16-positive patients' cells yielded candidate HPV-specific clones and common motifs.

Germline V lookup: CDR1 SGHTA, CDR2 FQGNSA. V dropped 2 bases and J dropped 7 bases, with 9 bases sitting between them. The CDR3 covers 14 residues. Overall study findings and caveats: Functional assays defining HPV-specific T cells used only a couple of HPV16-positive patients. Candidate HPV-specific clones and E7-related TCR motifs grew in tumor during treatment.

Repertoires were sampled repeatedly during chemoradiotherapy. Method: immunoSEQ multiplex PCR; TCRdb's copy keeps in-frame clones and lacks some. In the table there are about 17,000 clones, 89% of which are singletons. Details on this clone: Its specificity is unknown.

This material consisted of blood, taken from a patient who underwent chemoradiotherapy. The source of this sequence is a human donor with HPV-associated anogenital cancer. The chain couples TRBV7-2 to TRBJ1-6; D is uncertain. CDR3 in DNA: TGTGCCAGCAGCTTACGCGTTTCCAATTCACCCCTCCACTTT. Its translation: CASSLRVSNSPLHF.